This T cell receptor (beta chain) was identified during a study of response to subunit inactivated influenza vaccine. Germline V gene lookup returns CDR1 LNHDA and CDR2 SQIVND (reference sequence). The V and J ends lost 7 bases and 0 bases respectively, with 21 bases between them. The CDR3 extends over 18 amino acids. TCRdb reprocessed the RT-PCR reads with MiXCR, giving one entry per CDR3 protein. The sample includes around 750,000 distinct CDR3 sequences, around 20% seen only once; the top ten take 9.5% to 13%. Broader study findings: Only a handful of new T cells, the authors suggested, are recruited with each seasonal influenza vaccination.

This clonotype appeared a few times. As yet, its antigen is unknown. The sample was PBMCs from blood, taken roughly 5 days after vaccination. This clonotype originated in a man aged 50 to 60 who received an inactivated influenza vaccine. The chain joins TRBV19 to TRBJ1-4; D gene uncertain. The CDR3 reads CASTEAGAGSPTNEKLFF. The CDR3 nucleotides are TGTGCCAGTACTGAGGCGGGTGCGGGATCTCCAACTAATGAAAAACTGTTTTTT.